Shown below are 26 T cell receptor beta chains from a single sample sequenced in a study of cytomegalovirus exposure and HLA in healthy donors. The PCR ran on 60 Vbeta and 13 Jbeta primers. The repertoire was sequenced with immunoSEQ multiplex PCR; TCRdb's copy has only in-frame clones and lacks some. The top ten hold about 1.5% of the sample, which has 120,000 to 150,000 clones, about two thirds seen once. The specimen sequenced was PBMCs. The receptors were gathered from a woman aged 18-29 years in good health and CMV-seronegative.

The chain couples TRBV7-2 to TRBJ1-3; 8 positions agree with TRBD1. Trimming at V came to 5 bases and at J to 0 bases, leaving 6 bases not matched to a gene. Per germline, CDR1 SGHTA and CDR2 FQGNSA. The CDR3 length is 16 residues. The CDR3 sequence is CASSLTGGDSGNTIYF. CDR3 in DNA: TGTGCCAGCAGCCTCACAGGGGGAGACTCTGGAAACACCATATATTTT. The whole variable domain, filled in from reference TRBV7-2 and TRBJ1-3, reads GAGVSQSPSNKVTEKGKDVELRCDPISGHTALYWYRQSLGQGLEFLIYFQGNSAPDKSGLPSDRFSAERTGGSVSTLTIQRTQQEDSAVYLCASSLTGGDSGNTIYFGEGSWLTVV.

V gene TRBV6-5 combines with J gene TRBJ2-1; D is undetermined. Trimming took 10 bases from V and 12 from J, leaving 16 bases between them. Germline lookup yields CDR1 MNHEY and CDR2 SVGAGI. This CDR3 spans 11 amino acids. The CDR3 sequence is CATPPRAWQFF. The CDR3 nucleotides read TGTGCCACCCCCCCCCGAGCGTGGCAGTTCTTC.

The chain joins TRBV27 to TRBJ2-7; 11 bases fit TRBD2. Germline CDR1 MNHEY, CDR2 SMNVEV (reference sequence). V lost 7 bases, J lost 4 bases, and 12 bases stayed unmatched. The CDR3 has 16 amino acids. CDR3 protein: CASTFRSLAGGYEQYV. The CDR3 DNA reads TGTGCCAGCACCTTTCGATCCCTAGCGGGAGGTTACGAGCAGTACGTC.

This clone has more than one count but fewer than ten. The CDR3 DNA reads TGTGCCAGCAGTTTATCGGGGACAGGGGGAAACTATGGCTACACCTTC. It translates to CASSLSGTGGNYGYTF. V gene TRBV27 combines with J gene TRBJ1-2, with 11 bases aligning to TRBD1. CDR1 and CDR2 from the germline V gene are MNHEY and SMNVEV (reference sequence). Trimming at V came to 0 bases and at J to 2 bases, leaving 2 bases not matched to a gene. This CDR3 has 16 residues.

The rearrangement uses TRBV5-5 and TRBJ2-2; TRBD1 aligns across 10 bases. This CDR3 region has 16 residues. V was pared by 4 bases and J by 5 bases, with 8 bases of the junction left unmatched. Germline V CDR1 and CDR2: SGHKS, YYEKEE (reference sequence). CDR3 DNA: TGTGCCAGCAGCGTCGACAGGGGGCGAAGAACCGGGGAGCTGTTTTTT. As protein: CASSVDRGRRTGELFF.

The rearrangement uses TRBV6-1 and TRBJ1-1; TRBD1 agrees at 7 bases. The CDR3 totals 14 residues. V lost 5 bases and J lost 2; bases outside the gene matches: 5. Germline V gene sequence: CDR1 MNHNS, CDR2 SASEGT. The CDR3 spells CASSKGQINTEAFF. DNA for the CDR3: TGTGCCAGCAGTAAGGGACAGATAAACACTGAAGCTTTCTTT.

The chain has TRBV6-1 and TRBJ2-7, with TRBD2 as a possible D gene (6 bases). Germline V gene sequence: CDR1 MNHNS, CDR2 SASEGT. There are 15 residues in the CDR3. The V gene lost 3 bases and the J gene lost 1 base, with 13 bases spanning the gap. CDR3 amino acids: CASSDGGKGSYEQYF. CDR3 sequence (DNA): TGTGCCAGCAGTGACGGGGGAAAAGGGTCCTACGAGCAGTACTTC.

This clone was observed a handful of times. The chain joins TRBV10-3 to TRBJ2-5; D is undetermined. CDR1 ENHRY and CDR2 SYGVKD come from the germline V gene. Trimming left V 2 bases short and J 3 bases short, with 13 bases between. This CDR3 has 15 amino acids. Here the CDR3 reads CAISEGPLRKETQYF. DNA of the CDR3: TGTGCCATCAGTGAGGGGCCACTGCGAAAAGAGACCCAGTACTTC.

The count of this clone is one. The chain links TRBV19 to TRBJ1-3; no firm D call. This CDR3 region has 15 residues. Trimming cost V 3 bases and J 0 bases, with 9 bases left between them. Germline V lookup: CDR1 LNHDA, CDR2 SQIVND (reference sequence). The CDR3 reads CASSMRTVSGNTIYF. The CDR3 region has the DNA TGTGCCAGTAGTATGAGGACTGTCTCTGGAAACACCATATATTTT. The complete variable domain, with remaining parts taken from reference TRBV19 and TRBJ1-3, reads DGGITQSPKYLFRKEGQNVTLSCEQNLNHDAMYWYRQDPGQGLRLIYYSQIVNDFQKGDIAEGYSVSREKKESFPLTVTSAQKNPTAFYLCASSMRTVSGNTIYFGEGSWLTVV.

CDR3 residues: CASTPWGGTDTQYF. CDR3 DNA: TGTGCCAGCACCCCTTGGGGCGGCACAGATACGCAGTATTTT. V gene TRBV7-8 combines with J gene TRBJ2-3; perhaps TRBD1 as D (5 bases). V lost 7 bases to trimming and J lost 1 base, with 12 bases between them. This CDR3 has 14 residues. CDR1 is SGHVS and CDR2 is FQNEAQ in the germline V gene.

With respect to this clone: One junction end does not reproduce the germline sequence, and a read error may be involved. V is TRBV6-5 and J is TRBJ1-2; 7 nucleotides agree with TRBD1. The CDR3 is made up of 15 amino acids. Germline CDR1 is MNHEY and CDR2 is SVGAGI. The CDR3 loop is CSSSKDRVRGYGYTF. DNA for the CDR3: TGTTCCAGCAGTAAAGACAGGGTCAGGGGCTATGGCTACACCTTC.

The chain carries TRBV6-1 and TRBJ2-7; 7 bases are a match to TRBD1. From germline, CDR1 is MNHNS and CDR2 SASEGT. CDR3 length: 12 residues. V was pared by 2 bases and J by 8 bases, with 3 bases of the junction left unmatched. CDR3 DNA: TGTGCCAGCAGTGAAACAGGGGAGAAGCAGTACTTC. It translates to CASSETGEKQYF.

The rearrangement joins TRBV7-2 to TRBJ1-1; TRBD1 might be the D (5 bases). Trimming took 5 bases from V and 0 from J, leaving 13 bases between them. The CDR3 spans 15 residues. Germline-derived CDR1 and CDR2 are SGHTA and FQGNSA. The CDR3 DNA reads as TGTGCCAGCAGCGCAATGGAGGGGCTGAACACTGAAGCTTTCTTT. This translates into CASSAMEGLNTEAFF.

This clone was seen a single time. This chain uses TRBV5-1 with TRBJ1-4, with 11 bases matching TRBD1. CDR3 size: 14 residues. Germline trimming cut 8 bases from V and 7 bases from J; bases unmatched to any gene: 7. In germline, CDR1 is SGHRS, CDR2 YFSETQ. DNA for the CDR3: TGCGCCAGTAACGGGGGGACAGGGGGTGAAAAACTGTTTTTT. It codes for CASNGGTGGEKLFF.

This chain's CDR3 is CAIGKQSNQPQHF. CDR3 DNA sequence: TGTGCCATCGGGAAGCAGAGCAATCAGCCCCAGCATTTT. The rearrangement uses TRBV6-1 and TRBJ1-5; D is unresolved. Germline V CDR1 and CDR2: MNHNS, SASEGT. This CDR3 spans 13 amino acids. Trimming took 10 bases from V and 1 from J, leaving 11 bases between them.

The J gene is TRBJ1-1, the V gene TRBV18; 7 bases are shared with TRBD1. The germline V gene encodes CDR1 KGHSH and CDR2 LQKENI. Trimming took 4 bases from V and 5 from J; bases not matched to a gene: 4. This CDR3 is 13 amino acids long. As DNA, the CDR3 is TGTGCCAGCTCACAGACAGGGTGGACTGAAGCTTTCTTT. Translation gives CASSQTGWTEAFF.

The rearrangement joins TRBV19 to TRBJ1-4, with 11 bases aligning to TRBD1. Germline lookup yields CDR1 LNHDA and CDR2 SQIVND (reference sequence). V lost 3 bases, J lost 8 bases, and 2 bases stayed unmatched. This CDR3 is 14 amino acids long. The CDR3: CASSMDRGREKLFF. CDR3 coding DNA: TGTGCCAGTAGTATGGACAGGGGGCGGGAAAAACTGTTTTTT.

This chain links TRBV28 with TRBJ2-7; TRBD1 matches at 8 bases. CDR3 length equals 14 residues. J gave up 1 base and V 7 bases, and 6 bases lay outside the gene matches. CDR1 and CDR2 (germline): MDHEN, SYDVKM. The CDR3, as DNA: TGTGCCAGCATTGGACAGGGTGGGTCCTACGAGCAGTACGTC. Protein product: CASIGQGGSYEQYV.

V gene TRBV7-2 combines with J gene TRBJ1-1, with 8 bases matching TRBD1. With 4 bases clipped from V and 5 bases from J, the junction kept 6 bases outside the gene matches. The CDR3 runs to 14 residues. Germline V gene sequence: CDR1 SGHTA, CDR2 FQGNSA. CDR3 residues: CASSSRQGRTEAFF. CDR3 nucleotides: TGTGCCAGCAGCTCCCGACAGGGGAGGACTGAAGCTTTCTTT.

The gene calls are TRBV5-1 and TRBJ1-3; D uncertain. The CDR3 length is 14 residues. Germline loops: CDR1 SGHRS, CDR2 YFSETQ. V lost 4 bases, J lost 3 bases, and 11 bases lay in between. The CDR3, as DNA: TGCGCCAGCAGCCCTAATGAGGGTGGAAACACCATATATTTT. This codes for CASSPNEGGNTIYF.

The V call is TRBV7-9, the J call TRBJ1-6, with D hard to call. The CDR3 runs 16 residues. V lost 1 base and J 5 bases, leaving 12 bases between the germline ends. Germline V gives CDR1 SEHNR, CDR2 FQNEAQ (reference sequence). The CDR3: CASSLGLQSHNSPLHF. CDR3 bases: TGTGCCAGCAGCTTAGGGTTACAGAGCCATAATTCACCCCTCCACTTT.

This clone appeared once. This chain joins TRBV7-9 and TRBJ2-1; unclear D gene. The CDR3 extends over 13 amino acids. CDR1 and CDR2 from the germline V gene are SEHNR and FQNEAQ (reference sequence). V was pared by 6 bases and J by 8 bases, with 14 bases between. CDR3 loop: CASRPGLLDEQFF. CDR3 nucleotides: TGTGCCAGCAGACCCGGGTTATTGGATGAGCAGTTCTTC.

This chain's CDR3 is CASNGNYGYTF. CDR3 bases: TGTGCCAGCAACGGTAACTATGGCTACACCTTC. J is TRBJ1-2 and V is TRBV9, with D unresolved. Germline CDR1 and CDR2: SGDLS and YYNGEE. Trimming cost V 6 bases and J 1 base, with 4 bases left between them. The CDR3 sequence is 11 residues long.

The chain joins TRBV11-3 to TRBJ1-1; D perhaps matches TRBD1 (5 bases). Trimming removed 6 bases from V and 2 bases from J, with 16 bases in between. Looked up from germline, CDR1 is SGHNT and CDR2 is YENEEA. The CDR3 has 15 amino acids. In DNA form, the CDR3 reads TGTGCCAGCAGACCCGGAGGAGGGGTTAACACTGAAGCTTTCTTT. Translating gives CASRPGGGVNTEAFF.

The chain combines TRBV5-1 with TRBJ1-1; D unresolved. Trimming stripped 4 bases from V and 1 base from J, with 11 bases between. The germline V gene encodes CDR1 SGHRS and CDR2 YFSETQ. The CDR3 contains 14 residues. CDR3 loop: CASSLDSGNTEAFF. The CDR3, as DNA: TGCGCCAGCAGCCTCGATTCAGGGAACACTGAAGCTTTCTTT.

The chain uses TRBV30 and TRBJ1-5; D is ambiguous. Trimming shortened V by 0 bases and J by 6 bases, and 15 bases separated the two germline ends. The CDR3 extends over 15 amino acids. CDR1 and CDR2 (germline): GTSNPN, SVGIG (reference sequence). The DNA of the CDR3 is TGTGCCTGGAGTGTACAAGGCAGGCGTGGTCAGCCCCAGCATTTT. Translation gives CAWSVQGRRGQPQHF.